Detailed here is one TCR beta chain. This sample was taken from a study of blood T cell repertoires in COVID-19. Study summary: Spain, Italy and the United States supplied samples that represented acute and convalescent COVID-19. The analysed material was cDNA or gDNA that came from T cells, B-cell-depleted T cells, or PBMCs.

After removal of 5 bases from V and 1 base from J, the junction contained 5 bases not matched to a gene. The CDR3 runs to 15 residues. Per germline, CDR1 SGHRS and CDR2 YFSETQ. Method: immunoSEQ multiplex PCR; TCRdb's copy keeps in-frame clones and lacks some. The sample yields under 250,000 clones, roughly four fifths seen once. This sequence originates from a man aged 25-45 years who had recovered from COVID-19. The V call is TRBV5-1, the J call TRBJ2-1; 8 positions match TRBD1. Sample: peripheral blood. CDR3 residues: CASSPTGESYNEQFF. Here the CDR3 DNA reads TGCGCCAGCAGTCCGACAGGGGAGTCCTACAATGAGCAGTTCTTC. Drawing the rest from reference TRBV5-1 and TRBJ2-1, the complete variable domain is KAGVTQTPRYLIKTRGQQVTLSCSPISGHRSVSWYQQTPGQGLQFLFEYFSETQRNKGNFPGRFSGRQFSNSRSEMNVSTLELGDSALYLCASSPTGESYNEQFFGPGTRLTVL.